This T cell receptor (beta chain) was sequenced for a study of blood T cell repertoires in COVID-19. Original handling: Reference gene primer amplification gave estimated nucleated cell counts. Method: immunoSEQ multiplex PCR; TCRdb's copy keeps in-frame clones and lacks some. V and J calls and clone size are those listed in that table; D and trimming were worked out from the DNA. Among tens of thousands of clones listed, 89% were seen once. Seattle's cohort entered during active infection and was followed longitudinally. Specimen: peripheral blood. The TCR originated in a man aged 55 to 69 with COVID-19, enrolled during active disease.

The CDR3, as DNA: TGTGCCAGCAGTATTTCAGGGGATGTTGAAGCTTTCTTT. Its protein is CASSISGDVEAFF. The chain uses TRBV2 and TRBJ1-1; D might be TRBD1 (6 bases). From germline, CDR1 is SNHLY and CDR2 FYNNEI. V lost 5 bases to trimming and J lost 7 bases, with 14 bases between them. This CDR3 spans 13 amino acids.